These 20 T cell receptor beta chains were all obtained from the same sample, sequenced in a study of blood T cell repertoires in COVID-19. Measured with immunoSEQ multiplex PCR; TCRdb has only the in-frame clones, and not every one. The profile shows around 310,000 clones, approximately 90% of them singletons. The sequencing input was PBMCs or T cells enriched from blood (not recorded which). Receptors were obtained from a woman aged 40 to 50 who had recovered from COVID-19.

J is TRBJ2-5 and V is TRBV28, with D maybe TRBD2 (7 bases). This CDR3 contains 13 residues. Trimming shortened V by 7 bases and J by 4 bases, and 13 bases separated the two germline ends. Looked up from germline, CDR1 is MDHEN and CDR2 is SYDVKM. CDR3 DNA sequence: TGTGCCAGCATTCAGGGAGGGGGAGAGACCCAGTACTTC. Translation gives CASIQGGGETQYF.

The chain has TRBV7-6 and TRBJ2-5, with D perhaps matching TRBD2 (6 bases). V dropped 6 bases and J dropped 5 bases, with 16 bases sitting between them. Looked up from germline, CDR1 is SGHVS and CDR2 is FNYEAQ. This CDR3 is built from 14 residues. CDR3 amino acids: CASSSLSGEETQYF. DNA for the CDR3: TGTGCCAGCAGTAGCTTGTCGGGGGAGGAGACCCAGTACTTC.

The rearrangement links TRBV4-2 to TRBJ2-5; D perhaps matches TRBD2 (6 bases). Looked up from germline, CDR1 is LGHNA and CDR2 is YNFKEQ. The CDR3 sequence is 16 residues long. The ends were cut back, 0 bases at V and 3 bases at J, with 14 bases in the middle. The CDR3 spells CASSQDWASDKETQYF. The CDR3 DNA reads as TGTGCCAGCAGCCAAGATTGGGCTAGCGACAAAGAGACCCAGTACTTC.

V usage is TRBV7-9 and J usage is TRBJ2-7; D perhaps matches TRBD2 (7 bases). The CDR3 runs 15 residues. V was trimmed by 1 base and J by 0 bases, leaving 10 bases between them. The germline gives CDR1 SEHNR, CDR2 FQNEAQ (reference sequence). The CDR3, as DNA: TGTGCCAGCAGCTTAGGGCGGGGGCTCTCCTACGAGCAGTACTTC. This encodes CASSLGRGLSYEQYF.

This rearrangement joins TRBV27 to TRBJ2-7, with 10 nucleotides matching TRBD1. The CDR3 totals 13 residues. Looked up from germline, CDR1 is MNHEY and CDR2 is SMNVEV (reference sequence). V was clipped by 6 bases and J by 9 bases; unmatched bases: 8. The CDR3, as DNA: TGTGCCAGCAGACCGGGACAGGGGTCGGTGCAGTACTTC. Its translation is CASRPGQGSVQYF.

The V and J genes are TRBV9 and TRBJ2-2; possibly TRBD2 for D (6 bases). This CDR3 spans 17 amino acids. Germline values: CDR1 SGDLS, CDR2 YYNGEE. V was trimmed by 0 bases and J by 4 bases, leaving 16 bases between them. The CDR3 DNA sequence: TGTGCCAGCAGCGTAGTAATGGAGGGAGAACTCACCGGGGAGCTGTTTTTT. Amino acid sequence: CASSVVMEGELTGELFF.

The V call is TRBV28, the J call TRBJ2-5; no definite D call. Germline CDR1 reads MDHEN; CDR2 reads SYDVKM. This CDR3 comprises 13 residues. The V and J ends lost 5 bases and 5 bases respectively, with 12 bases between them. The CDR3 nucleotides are TGTGCCAGCAGTCGAGAAGTTCACGAGACCCAGTACTTC. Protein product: CASSREVHETQYF.

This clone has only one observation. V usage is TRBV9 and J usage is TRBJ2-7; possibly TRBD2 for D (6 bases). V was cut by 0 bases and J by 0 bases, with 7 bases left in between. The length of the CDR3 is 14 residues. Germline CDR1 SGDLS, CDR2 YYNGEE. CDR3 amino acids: CASSVGGNSYEQYF. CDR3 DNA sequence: TGTGCCAGCAGCGTAGGCGGGAACTCCTACGAGCAGTACTTC.

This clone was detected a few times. CDR3 coding DNA: TGTGCCAGCAGCTTAGGTCCTAGCGGGACCTACAATGAGCAGTTCTTC. Protein sequence: CASSLGPSGTYNEQFF. The chain carries TRBV7-2 and TRBJ2-1, with 9 bases aligning to TRBD2. This CDR3 is 16 amino acids long. Trimming removed 1 base from V and 2 bases from J; junction bases left unmatched: 3. Germline CDR1 and CDR2: SGHTA and FQGNSA.

DNA for the CDR3: TGTGCCAGCAGTTTTTCCCGGGACAGGGATACTCATTTT. Protein sequence: CASSFSRDRDTHF. The chain recombines TRBV27 with TRBJ1-5; TRBD1 matches 9 bases. This CDR3 comprises 13 residues. The germline V gene encodes CDR1 MNHEY and CDR2 SMNVEV (reference sequence). V shed 3 bases, J shed 16 bases, and the junction held 10 bases outside the gene matches.

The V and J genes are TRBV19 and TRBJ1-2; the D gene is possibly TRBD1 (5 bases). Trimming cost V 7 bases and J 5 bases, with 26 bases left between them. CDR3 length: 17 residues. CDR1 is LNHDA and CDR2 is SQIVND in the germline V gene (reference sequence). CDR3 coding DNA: TGTGCCAGTACCTCCGAGGGACTCCTTGGGGCTCCTTATGGCTACACCTTC. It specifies CASTSEGLLGAPYGYTF.

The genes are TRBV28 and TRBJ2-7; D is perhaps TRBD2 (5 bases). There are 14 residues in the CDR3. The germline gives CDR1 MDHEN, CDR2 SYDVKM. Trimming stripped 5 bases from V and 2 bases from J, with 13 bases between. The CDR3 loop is CASSSGGRTYEQYF. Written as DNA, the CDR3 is TGTGCCAGCAGTAGCGGTGGGCGGACCTACGAGCAGTACTTC.

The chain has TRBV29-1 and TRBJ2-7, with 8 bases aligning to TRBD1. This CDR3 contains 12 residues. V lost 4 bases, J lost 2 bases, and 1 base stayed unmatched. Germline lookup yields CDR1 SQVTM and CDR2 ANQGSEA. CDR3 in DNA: TGCAGCGTTGTGACAGGGGCCTACGAGCAGTACTTC. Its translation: CSVVTGAYEQYF.

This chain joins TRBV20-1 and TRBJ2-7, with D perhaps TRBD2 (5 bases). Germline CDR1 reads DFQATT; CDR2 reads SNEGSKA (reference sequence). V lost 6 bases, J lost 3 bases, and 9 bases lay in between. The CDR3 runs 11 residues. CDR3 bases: TGCAGTGCGGAGGAAAGCTACGAGCAGTACTTC. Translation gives CSAEESYEQYF.

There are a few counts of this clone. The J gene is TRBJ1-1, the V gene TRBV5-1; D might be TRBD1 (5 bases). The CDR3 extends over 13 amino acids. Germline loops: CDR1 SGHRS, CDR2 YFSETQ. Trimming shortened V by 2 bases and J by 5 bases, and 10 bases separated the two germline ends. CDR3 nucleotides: TGCGCCAGCAGCTTTCTTCCAGGGACTGAAGCTTTCTTT. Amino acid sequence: CASSFLPGTEAFF.

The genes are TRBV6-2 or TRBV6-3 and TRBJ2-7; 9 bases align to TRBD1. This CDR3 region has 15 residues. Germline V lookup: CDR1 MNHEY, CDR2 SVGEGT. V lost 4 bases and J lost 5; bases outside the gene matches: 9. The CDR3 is CASSSQGASLNEQYF. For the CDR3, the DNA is TGTGCCAGCAGTTCACAGGGGGCAAGTCTGAACGAGCAGTACTTC.

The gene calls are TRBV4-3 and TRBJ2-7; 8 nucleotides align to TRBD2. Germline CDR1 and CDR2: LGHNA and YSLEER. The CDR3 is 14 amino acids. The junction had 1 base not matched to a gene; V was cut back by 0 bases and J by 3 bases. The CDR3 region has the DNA TGCGCCAGCAGCCAAGACCGGGAGGGCTACGAGCAGTACTTC. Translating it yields CASSQDREGYEQYF.

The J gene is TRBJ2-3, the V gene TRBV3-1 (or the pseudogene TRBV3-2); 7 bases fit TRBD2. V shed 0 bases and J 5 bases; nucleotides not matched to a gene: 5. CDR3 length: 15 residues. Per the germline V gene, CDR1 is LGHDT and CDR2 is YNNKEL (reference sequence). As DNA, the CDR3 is TGTGCCAGCAGCCAAGAAGAGCGGGGATTAGATACGCAGTATTTT. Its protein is CASSQEERGLDTQYF.

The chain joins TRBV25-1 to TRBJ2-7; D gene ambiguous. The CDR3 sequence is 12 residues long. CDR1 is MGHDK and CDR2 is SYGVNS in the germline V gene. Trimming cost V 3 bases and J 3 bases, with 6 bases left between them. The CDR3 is CASSDQYYEQYF. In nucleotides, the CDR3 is TGTGCCAGCAGTGACCAGTACTACGAGCAGTACTTC.

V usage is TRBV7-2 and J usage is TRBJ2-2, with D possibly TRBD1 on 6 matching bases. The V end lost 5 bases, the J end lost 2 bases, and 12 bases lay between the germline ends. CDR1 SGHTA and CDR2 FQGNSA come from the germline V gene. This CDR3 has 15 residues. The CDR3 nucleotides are TGTGCCAGCAGCCCACTGGGGGCCAACACCGGGGAGCTGTTTTTT. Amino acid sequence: CASSPLGANTGELFF. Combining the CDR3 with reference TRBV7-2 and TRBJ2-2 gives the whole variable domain GAGVSQSPSNKVTEKGKDVELRCDPISGHTALYWYRQSLGQGLEFLIYFQGNSAPDKSGLPSDRFSAERTGGSVSTLTIQRTQQEDSAVYLCASSPLGANTGELFFGEGSRLTVL.